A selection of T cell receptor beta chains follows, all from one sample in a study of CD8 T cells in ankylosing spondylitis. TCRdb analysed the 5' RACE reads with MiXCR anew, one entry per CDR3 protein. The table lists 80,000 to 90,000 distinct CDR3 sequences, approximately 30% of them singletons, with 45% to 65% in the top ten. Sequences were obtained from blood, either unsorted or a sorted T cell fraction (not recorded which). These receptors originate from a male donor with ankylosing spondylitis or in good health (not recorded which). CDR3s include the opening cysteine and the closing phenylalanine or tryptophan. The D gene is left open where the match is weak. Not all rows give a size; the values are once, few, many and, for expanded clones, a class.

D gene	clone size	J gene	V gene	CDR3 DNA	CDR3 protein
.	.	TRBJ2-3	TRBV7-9	TGTGCCAGCAGTATGGCTGGGTCTAGCACAGATACGCAGTATTTT	CASSMAGSSTDTQYF
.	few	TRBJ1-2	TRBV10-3	TGTGCCATCGGGACGGCTAACTATGGCTACACCTTC	CAIGTANYGYTF
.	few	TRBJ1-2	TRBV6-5	TGTGCCAGCAGTTACTCGTTTAGGGCCCTCTATGGCTACACCTTC	CASSYSFRALYGYTF
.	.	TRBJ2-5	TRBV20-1	TGCAGTGCACAAATTCAAGAGACCCAGTACTTC	CSAQIQETQYF
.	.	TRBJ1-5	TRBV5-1	TGCGCCAGCAGCTTGCTCGCCCTACAGGGAAATCAGCCCCAGCATTTT	CASSLLALQGNQPQHF
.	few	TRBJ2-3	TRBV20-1	TGCAGTGCTAGAGATCGGCAGGGTGGCACAGATACGCAGTATTTT	CSARDRQGGTDTQYF
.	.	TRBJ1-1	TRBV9	TGTGCCAGCAGCCGGCAGGTGAACACTGAAGCTTTCTTT	CASSRQVNTEAFF
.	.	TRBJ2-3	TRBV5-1	TGCGCCAGCAGCTTGGTTGCGAGCCTCACAGATACGCAGTATTTT	CASSLVASLTDTQYF
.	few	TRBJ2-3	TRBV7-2	TGTGCCACCTCGAGGGGTGGTAGTTTGGCAGATACGCAGTATTTT	CATSRGGSLADTQYF
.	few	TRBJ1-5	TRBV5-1	TGCGCCAGCAGCTTTGGTGTTGATCAGCCCCAGCATTTT	CASSFGVDQPQHF
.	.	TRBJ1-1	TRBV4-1	TGCGCCAGCAGCCTCTTCGGGGGACAAGGCGAAGCTTTCTTT	CASSLFGGQGEAFF
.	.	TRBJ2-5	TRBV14	TGTGCCAGCAGCCAGGGGAGCGGACTATTGGAGACCCAGTACTTC	CASSQGSGLLETQYF
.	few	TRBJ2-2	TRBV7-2	TGTGCCAGCAGCCCGAAGGGACGGATAAACACCGGGGAGCTGTTTTTT	CASSPKGRINTGELFF
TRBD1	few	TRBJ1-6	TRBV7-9	TGTGCCAGCAGCTTAGGGACAGGGGTAGGTTCACCCCTCCACTTT	CASSLGTGVGSPLHF
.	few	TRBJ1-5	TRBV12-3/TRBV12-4	TGTGCCAGCACCGCGATCGATCAGCCCCAGCATTTT	CASTAIDQPQHF
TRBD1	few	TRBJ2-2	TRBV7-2	TGTGCCAGCAGCTTACGTCGCCAGGGGGCGAAGAGCGGGGAGCTGTTTTTT	CASSLRRQGAKSGELFF
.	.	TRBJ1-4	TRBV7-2	TGTGCCAGCAGCTTAGATCCGGGAGGGGAAAAACTGTTTTTT	CASSLDPGGEKLFF
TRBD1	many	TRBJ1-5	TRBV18	TGTGCCAGCTCACAACAGGGGGGCCGTAGCAATCAGCCCCAGCATTTT	CASSQQGGRSNQPQHF
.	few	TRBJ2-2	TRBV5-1	TGCGCCAGCCGTCTATCTACACCCATGAACACCGGGGAGCTGTTTTTT	CASRLSTPMNTGELFF
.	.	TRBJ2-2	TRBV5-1	TGCGCCAGCAGCTTGGAGGAACGCTGGGGGGACACCGGGGAGCTGTTTTTT	CASSLEERWGDTGELFF
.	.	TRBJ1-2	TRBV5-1	TGCGCCAGCAGCTTGGAACGGATCCCTCCCTATGGCTACACCTTC	CASSLERIPPYGYTF
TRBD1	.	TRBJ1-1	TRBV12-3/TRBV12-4	TGTGCCAGCAGCCTGACAGGGGCGAACACTGAAGCTTTCTTT	CASSLTGANTEAFF
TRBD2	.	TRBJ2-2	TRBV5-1	TGCGCCAGCAGCCCGTATCTAGCGGGGGGTTCCTTGAACACCGGGGAGCTGTTTTTT	CASSPYLAGGSLNTGELFF
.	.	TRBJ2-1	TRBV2	TGTGCCAGCAGTGACATTCGAGGGTTAAATGAGCAGTTCTTC	CASSDIRGLNEQFF